This T cell receptor (beta chain) derives from a study of T cell responses to AZD1222 COVID-19 vaccine (dated by TCRdb to the early 2020s). Background for the entire study: A total of under 250 trial participants underwent TCR sequencing, of whom approximately 200 had received two doses of AZD1222 and some 26 had received two doses of the MenACWY control vaccine. Trial participants were enrolled into age subgroups of 18-55, 56-69 and 70-plus years, which contained around 140, 26 and 57 TCR-sequenced participants, respectively.

The paper's findings and limits, for the study overall: CD4 TCRs associated with the vaccine covered the entire spike protein, and the dominant responses were in regions 160-218 and 743-854. Reportedly, close to half of the unique spike-specific TCRs recognized epitopes lying outside the regions that are mutated in the B.1.351 and B.1.1.7 variants. A significant rise in spike-specific TCR breadth and depth was observed after two AZD1222 doses relative to day 0 and relative to MenACWY recipients. The 56-69-year group was small, and its depth increase did not reach significance, likely because of low power. Most participants were white British and females outnumbered males, and the authors suggested that clonal diversity may have been underestimated. Conclusions about previously exposed vaccinees are limited, since just six or seven AZD1222 recipients were seropositive for SARS-CoV-2 at baseline. Because no samples from the day 14 peak response were available, repertoires could be characterized only after the peak T cell response.

CDR1 and CDR2 (MNHNS, SASEGT) derive from the germline V gene. There are 17 amino acids in the CDR3, from cysteine to phenylalanine inclusive. Kept here is only the CDR3 DNA, which spans 51 bases and is read in frame from base 1. Trimming takes 3 bases from V and 3 bases from J, and the germline ends sit 20 bases apart. The time point label, read with the paper, signifies: about 28 days (+/-7) after the second vaccine dose. AZD1222 recipients whose second dose came at about 4 weeks and those whose second dose came at about 12 weeks were combined into one group, since spike-specific TCR depth and breadth did not differ between the two schedules. Samples from vaccinated people were obtained from the UK trials COV001 and COV002, which included a single-blind randomized controlled phase 2/3 trial of AZD1222 (ChAdOx1 nCoV-19) in healthy adults. For TCRbeta chain sequencing, PBMC samples were collected from trial participants at day 0 and at day 28 after the second dose.

The CDR3 regions of human TCRbeta chains were analyzed by immunosequencing. The study's processing was this. Repertoire TCRs were matched against a reference library of SARS-CoV-2-specific TCRs generated with the MIRA antigen-specificity platform. Breadth was defined as the fraction of unique TCRs that were SARS-CoV-2-associated. Depth was defined as the fraction of total T cells that were SARS-CoV-2-associated. Using the MIRA data, each spike-specific TCR was assigned both to the spike region to which the TCR was reactive and to a CD4 or CD8 class. Log10-transformed breadth and depth values were compared by one-way ANOVA with Sidak's multiple comparisons tests. The clones in this table, taken by TCRdb from immuneACCESS, are in-frame only. Not every clone is retained; where verified, under half of the shortfall comes from an unresolved V gene, and the cause of the rest is unknown. V and J calls and clone size are as listed in that table; D and trimming were resolved from the DNA. A total of some 150,000 clones appear in this sample, approximately 87% of them only once. The ten top clones hold approximately 4.5% of the sample.

With regard to this clone: What this receptor recognizes is not known. Within one base of it there is no much larger clone, and no base qualities were kept.

The chain is assembled from TRBV6-1 and TRBJ1-1; too little of a D gene remains to name it. The receptor was derived from an adult who received the AZD1222 COVID-19 vaccine. The sample in question was peripheral blood, obtained 28 days after the second AZD1222 dose. The CDR3 protein is CASSDGHPVEPHTEAFF. Read as DNA, the sequence is TGTGCCAGCAGTGATGGCCACCCCGTCGAACCCCACACTGAAGCTTTCTTT.